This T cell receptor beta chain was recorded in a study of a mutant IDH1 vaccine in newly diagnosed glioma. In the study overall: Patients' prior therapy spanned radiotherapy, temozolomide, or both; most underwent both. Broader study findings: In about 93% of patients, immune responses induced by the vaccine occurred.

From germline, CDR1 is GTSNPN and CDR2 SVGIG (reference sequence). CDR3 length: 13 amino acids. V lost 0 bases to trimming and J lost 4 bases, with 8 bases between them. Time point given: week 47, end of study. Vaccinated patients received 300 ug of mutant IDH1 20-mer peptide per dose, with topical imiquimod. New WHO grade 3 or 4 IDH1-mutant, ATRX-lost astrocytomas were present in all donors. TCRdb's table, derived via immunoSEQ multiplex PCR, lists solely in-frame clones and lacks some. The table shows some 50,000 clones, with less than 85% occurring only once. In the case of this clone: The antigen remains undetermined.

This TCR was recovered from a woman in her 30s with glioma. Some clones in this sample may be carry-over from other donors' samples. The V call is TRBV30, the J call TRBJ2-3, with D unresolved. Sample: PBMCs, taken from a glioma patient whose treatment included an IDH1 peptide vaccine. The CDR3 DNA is TGTGCCTGGAGTGTACCTCGGGCAGATACGCAGTATTTT. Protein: CAWSVPRADTQYF.